The 20 T cell receptor beta chains listed next were all sequenced from one sample in a study of blood T cell repertoires in COVID-19. Data came from immunoSEQ multiplex PCR; TCRdb stores just in-frame clones and leaves some out. The repertoire holds a few hundred thousand clones, with approximately 84% as singletons. Sequencing input: peripheral blood. All receptors come from a woman in her thirties who had recovered from COVID-19.

The sample holds a few counts of this clone. The chain joins TRBV6-5 to TRBJ2-3; TRBD1 matches at 8 bases. The CDR3 extends over 15 amino acids. Germline lookup yields CDR1 MNHEY and CDR2 SVGAGI. V was clipped by 2 bases and J by 4 bases; unmatched bases: 5. CDR3 in DNA: TGTGCCAGCAGTTACAAGCCGACAGGGGCAGATACGCAGTATTTT. Protein: CASSYKPTGADTQYF.

This chain joins TRBV2 and TRBJ1-3; a weak D match, TRBD1 (5 bases). The CDR3 totals 15 residues. V was trimmed by 5 bases and J by 4 bases, leaving 15 bases between them. Germline V CDR1 and CDR2: SNHLY, FYNNEI. The DNA of the CDR3 is TGTGCCAGCAGTAGATTCGGGGGGAACGGAAACACCATATATTTT. It translates to CASSRFGGNGNTIYF. The full variable domain, with the rest looked up from reference TRBV2 and TRBJ1-3, is EPEVTQTPSHQVTQMGQEVILRCVPISNHLYFYWYRQILGQKVEFLVSFYNNEISEKSEIFDDQFSVERPDGSNFTLKIRSTKLEDSAMYFCASSRFGGNGNTIYFGEGSWLTVV.

V and J are TRBV28 and TRBJ2-2; D call uncertain. The germline CDR1 and CDR2 sequences are MDHEN and SYDVKM. The CDR3 runs to 14 residues. V lost 10 bases and J lost 0, with 12 bases in between. CDR3 nucleotides: TGTGCCACCACCCGTAACACGAACACCGGGGAGCTGTTTTTT. This gives the protein CATTRNTNTGELFF.

The rearrangement links TRBV5-4 to TRBJ1-2, with D possibly TRBD1 on 6 matching bases. Trimming removed 0 bases from V and 2 bases from J, with 14 bases in between. The CDR3 has 16 amino acids. Germline CDR1 reads SGHNT; CDR2 reads YYREEE (reference sequence). The CDR3 nucleotides are TGTGCCAGCAGCTTGGGGGCAGGGGAGGGGAACTATGGCTACACCTTC. It translates to CASSLGAGEGNYGYTF.

The rearrangement joins TRBV7-2 to TRBJ1-2; 8 bases fit TRBD1. This CDR3 is 14 amino acids long. The V gene's germline CDR1 is SGHTA and CDR2 FQGNSA. V shed 5 bases and J 1 base; nucleotides not matched to a gene: 3. The CDR3, as DNA: TGTGCCAGCAGCGGGACAGGAGATAACTATGGCTACACCTTC. Amino acids: CASSGTGDNYGYTF.

The rearrangement links TRBV20-1 to TRBJ2-7, with 8 nucleotides matching TRBD2. CDR1 is DFQATT, CDR2 SNEGSKA, per germline (reference sequence). After removal of 6 bases from V and 3 bases from J, the junction contained 1 base not matched to a gene. The CDR3 is made up of 11 amino acids. The CDR3 protein is CSATSDYEQYF. CDR3 in DNA: TGCAGTGCGACTAGCGACTACGAGCAGTACTTC.

The rearrangement uses TRBV18 and TRBJ2-5; possible D gene TRBD2, 5 bases. This CDR3 is 13 amino acids long. Germline V lookup: CDR1 KGHSH, CDR2 LQKENI. The germline V and J ends were trimmed by 3 bases and 4 bases, with 9 bases remaining between them. The chain's CDR3 is CASSPRVGETQYF. In DNA, the CDR3 is TGTGCCAGCTCACCGCGGGTAGGAGAGACCCAGTACTTC.

The chain combines TRBV6-6 with TRBJ1-1; the D is unclear. This CDR3 region has 15 residues. The V end lost 2 bases, the J end lost 5 bases, and 15 bases lay between the germline ends. CDR1 MNHNY and CDR2 SVGAGI come from the germline V gene (reference sequence). The CDR3: CASSYGRGFRTEAFF. DNA of the CDR3: TGTGCCAGCAGTTACGGTCGAGGGTTCCGGACTGAAGCTTTCTTT.

This rearrangement joins TRBV6-2 or TRBV6-3 to TRBJ2-7; D unresolved. Trimming took off 5 bases at V and 1 base at J, with 9 bases between the two ends. The length of the CDR3 is 13 residues. Germline CDR1 is MNHEY and CDR2 is SVGEGT. The DNA of the CDR3 is TGTGCCAGCAGTGACAACCTATCCTACGAGCAGTACTTC. Translated: CASSDNLSYEQYF.

The V call is TRBV6-6, the J call TRBJ1-1, with a weak D call TRBD1 (5 bases). V was clipped by 6 bases and J by 6 bases, with 17 bases between them. The germline CDR1 and CDR2 sequences are MNHNY and SVGAGI (reference sequence). The CDR3 consists of 14 residues. CDR3 residues: CASRQNRNLAEAFF. In nucleotides, the CDR3 is TGTGCCAGCAGGCAGAACAGGAATTTAGCTGAAGCTTTCTTT.

The chain joins TRBV18 to TRBJ1-5; D is possibly TRBD1 (6 bases). Germline-derived CDR1 and CDR2 are KGHSH and LQKENI. The CDR3 length is 14 residues. V was cut by 6 bases and J by 6 bases, with 15 bases left in between. The CDR3 DNA reads as TGTGCCAGCTCGCAGAACAGGGAAGGTCAGCCCCAGCATTTT. Translated: CASSQNREGQPQHF. Using reference TRBV18 and TRBJ1-5 for the parts outside the CDR3, the full variable domain is NAGVMQNPRHLVRRRGQEARLRCSPMKGHSHVYWYRQLPEEGLKFMVYLQKENIIDESGMPKERFSAEFPKEGPSILRIQQVVRGDSAAYFCASSQNREGQPQHFGDGTRLSIL.

J is TRBJ1-1 and V is TRBV9; TRBD1 is a possible D gene (6 bases). CDR3 length: 16 residues. Germline V gives CDR1 SGDLS, CDR2 YYNGEE. Trimming cost V 3 bases and J 0 bases, with 15 bases left between them. The CDR3 nucleotides read TGTGCCAGCAGCGCCCCCACGGGACAAATGAACACTGAAGCTTTCTTT. The encoded protein is CASSAPTGQMNTEAFF.

V and J are TRBV5-1 and TRBJ2-7; D perhaps matches TRBD1 (6 bases). This CDR3 has 16 residues. V was trimmed by 0 bases and J by 0 bases, leaving 13 bases between them. Germline V gene lookup returns CDR1 SGHRS and CDR2 YFSETQ. The CDR3 reads CASSLAGTGSSYEQYF. The CDR3 DNA reads as TGCGCCAGCAGCTTGGCCGGAACAGGGAGCTCCTACGAGCAGTACTTC.

The chain links TRBV5-1 to TRBJ2-3; no clear D gene. CDR3 length equals 13 residues. Trimming cost V 0 bases and J 4 bases, with 6 bases left between them. The V gene's germline CDR1 is SGHRS and CDR2 YFSETQ. The CDR3 nucleotides read TGCGCCAGCAGCTTGGGAGGCCCAGATACGCAGTATTTT. It codes for CASSLGGPDTQYF.

The chain recombines TRBV1 with TRBJ2-3; the table's D gene call, TRBD1, was not cross checked with the DNA. TRBV1 is a pseudogene. This CDR3 is built from 18 residues. The CDR3 region is CTSSQEGGQGFFEDTQYF. DNA of the CDR3: TGCACCAGCAGCCAAGAGGGCGGACAGGGATTTTTTGAGGATACGCAGTATTTT.

This rearrangement joins TRBV27 to TRBJ2-7, with 7 bases that match TRBD2. Germline V gene lookup returns CDR1 MNHEY and CDR2 SMNVEV (reference sequence). The V gene end was trimmed by 4 bases and the J gene end by 3 bases; junction bases not matched to a gene: 9. The CDR3 totals 15 residues. CDR3 sequence: CASSWTLGDYYEQYF. CDR3 sequence (DNA): TGTGCCAGCAGTTGGACCCTGGGGGACTACTACGAGCAGTACTTC.

This sequence joins TRBV15 and TRBJ2-1, with 9 nucleotides matching TRBD2. The CDR3 has 15 amino acids. Unmatched junction bases numbered 6, after V lost 0 bases and J lost 9 bases. Looked up from germline, CDR1 is LNHNV and CDR2 is YYDKDF (reference sequence). CDR3 DNA: TGTGCCACCAGCAGAGATAGACTAGCGGCCGGTGAGCAGTTCTTC. The encoded protein is CATSRDRLAAGEQFF.

Only a few counts were recorded for this clone. The chain joins TRBV11-3 to TRBJ2-2; D is unresolved. Germline V gives CDR1 SGHNT, CDR2 YENEEA. The CDR3 has 14 residues. V dropped 4 bases and J dropped 5 bases, with 11 bases sitting between them. DNA for the CDR3: TGTGCCAGCAGCTCTGCGGTTGAAACCGGGGAGCTGTTTTTT. Its translation: CASSSAVETGELFF.

This clone was seen only a few times. This chain joins TRBV7-9 and TRBJ2-7; the D gene is possibly TRBD2 (6 bases). The CDR3 has 12 amino acids. Germline CDR1 SEHNR, CDR2 FQNEAQ (reference sequence). Between the trimmed V and J ends, which lost 5 bases and 10 bases, there was a span of 15 bases. CDR3 residues: CASSQMGGIQYF. CDR3 DNA: TGTGCCAGCAGCCAGATGGGGGGTATCCAGTACTTC.

This rearrangement joins TRBV12-3 or TRBV12-4 to TRBJ1-2; D not resolved. V lost 9 bases and J lost 8, with 13 bases in between. The CDR3 runs 11 residues. The CDR3 loop is CASGRGQGYTF. In DNA form, the CDR3 reads TGTGCCAGTGGGCGAGGGCAGGGCTACACCTTC.